Sequencing of this TCR beta chain was carried out in a study of T-cell reconstitution after alpha-beta-depleted transplantation in children. Germline values: CDR1 ENHRY, CDR2 SYGVKD. Trimming took off 0 bases at V and 3 bases at J, with 14 bases between the two ends. This CDR3 comprises 17 residues. Library preparation (for TCRbeta) was performed with unique molecular identifiers. One entry per CDR3 protein, called by TCRdb with MiXCR from the PCR reads. The repertoire holds more than 550,000 distinct CDR3 sequences, with roughly 10% as singletons. Sample: PBMCs from the stem cell graft donor, taken from the stem cell graft. The TCR originated in a human donor who donated a stem cell graft to a child with acute myeloid leukemia. The genes are TRBV10-3 and TRBJ2-2; weak D call: TRBD2 (5 bases). The CDR3 sequence: CAISESLAAIDTGELFF. CDR3 nucleotides: TGTGCCATCAGTGAGTCCCTAGCCGCCATAGACACCGGGGAGCTGTTTTTT.